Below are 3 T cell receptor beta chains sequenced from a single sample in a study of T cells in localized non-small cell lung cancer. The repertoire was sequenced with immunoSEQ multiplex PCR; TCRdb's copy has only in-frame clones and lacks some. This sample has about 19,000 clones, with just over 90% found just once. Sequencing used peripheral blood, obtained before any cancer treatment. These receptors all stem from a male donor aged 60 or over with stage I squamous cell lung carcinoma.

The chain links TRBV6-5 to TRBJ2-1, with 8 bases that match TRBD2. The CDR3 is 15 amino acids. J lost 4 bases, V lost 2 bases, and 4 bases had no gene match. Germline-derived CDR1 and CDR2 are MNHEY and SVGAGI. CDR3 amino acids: CASSYTGGAYNEQFF. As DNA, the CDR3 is TGTGCCAGCAGTTACACGGGAGGGGCATACAATGAGCAGTTCTTC.

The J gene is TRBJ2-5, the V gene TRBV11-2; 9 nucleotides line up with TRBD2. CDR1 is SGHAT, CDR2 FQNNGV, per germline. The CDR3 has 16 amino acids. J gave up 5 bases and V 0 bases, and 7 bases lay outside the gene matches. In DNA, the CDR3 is TGTGCCAGCAGCTTAGATCTCCTAGCGGGAAGGGAGACCCAGTACTTC. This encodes CASSLDLLAGRETQYF.

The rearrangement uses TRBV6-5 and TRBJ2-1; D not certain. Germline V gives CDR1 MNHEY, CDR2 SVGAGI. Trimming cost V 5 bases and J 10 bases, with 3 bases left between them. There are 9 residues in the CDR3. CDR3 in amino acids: CASSREQFF. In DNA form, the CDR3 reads TGTGCCAGCAGTCGAGAGCAGTTCTTC.